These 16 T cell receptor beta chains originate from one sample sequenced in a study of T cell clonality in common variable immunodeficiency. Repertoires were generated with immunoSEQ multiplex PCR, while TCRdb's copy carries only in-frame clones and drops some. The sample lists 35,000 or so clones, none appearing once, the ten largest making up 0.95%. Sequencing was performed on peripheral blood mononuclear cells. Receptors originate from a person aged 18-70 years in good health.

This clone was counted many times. Partial CDR3 DNA: TGTGCCAGTAGCACGACTAGCGGGATGACAGATACG. Its translation is CASSTTSGMTDT. The entire CDR3 is CASSTTSGMTDTQYF. This sequence joins TRBV19 and TRBJ2-3, with TRBD2 identical over 11 bases. The CDR3 end lies 3 residues beyond the end of the read and is filled in from the germline J gene. CDR3 length: 15 residues. The germline CDR1 and CDR2 sequences are LNHDA and SQIVND (reference sequence). Germline trimming cut 6 bases from V and 3 bases from J; bases unmatched to any gene: 5. Full variable domain (missing parts from reference TRBV19 and TRBJ2-3): DGGITQSPKYLFRKEGQNVTLSCEQNLNHDAMYWYRQDPGQGLRLIYYSQIVNDFQKGDIAEGYSVSREKKESFPLTVTSAQKNPTAFYLCASSTTSGMTDTQYFGPGTRLTVL.

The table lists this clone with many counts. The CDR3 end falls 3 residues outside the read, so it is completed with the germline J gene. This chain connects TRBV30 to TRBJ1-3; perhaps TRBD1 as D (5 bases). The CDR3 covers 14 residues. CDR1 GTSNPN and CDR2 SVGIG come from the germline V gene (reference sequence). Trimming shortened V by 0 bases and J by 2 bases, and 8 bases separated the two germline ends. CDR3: CAWSVMGPGNTIYF. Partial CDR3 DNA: TGTGCCTGGAGTGTAATGGGGCCTGGAAACACC.

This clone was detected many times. The CDR3 reads CASSLATGLAGGETQYF. Incomplete CDR3 DNA: TGTGCCAGCAGCTTAGCGACGGGACTAGCGGGGGGGGAGACC. The chain combines TRBV7-2 with TRBJ2-5; TRBD2 matches 16 bases. Sequencing ends 3 residues short of the CDR3 end; the germline J gene provides the rest. The trim removed 0 bases at V and 5 bases at J, leaving 3 bases unmatched. The germline V gene encodes CDR1 SGHTA and CDR2 FQGNSA. CDR3 size: 17 residues.

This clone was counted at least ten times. The part of the CDR3 DNA that was read is TGTGCCAGCAGCTTCGGGACAGGGAATGAAAAA. It encodes CASSFGTGNEK. The entire CDR3 protein is CASSFGTGNEKLFF. The chain couples TRBV7-2 to TRBJ1-4; 9 bases match TRBD1. Read sequence stops 3 residues before the CDR3 end, and the germline J gene provides the missing end. CDR1 SGHTA and CDR2 FQGNSA come from the germline V gene. The CDR3 length is 14 residues. V lost 3 bases and J lost 5; bases outside the gene matches: 1. Full variable domain (remainder filled in from reference TRBV7-2 and TRBJ1-4): GAGVSQSPSNKVTEKGKDVELRCDPISGHTALYWYRQSLGQGLEFLIYFQGNSAPDKSGLPSDRFSAERTGGSVSTLTIQRTQQEDSAVYLCASSFGTGNEKLFFGSGTQLSVL.

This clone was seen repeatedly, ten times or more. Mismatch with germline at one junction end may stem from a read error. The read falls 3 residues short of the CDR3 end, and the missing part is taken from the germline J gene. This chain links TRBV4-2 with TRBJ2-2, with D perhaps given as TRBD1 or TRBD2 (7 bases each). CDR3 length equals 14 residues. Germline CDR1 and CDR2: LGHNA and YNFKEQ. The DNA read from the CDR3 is TGCGCCAGCAGCCAGGGGGGGGACACCGGGGAG. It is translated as CASSQGGDTGE. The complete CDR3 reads CASSQGGDTGELFF.

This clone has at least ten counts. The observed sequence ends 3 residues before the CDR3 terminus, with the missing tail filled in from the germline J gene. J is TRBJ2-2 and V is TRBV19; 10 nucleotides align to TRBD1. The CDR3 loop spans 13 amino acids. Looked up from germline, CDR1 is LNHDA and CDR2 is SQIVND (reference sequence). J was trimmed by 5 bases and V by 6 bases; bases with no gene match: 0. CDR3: CASRGQGTGELFF. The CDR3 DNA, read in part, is TGTGCCAGTAGGGGACAGGGGACCGGGGAG.

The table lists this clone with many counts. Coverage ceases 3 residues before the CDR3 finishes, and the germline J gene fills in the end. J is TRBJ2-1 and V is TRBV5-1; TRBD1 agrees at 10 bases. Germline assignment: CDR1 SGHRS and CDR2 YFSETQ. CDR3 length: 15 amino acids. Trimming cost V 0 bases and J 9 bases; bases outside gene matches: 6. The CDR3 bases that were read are TGCGCCAGCAGCTTGGATCTGGGACAGGGGAGTGAG. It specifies CASSLDLGQGSE. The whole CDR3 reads CASSLDLGQGSEQFF.

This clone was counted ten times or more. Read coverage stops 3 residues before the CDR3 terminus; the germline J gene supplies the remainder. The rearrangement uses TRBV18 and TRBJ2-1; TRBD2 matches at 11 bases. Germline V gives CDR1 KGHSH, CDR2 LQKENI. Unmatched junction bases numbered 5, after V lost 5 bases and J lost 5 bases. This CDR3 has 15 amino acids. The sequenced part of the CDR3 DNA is TGTGCCAGCTCATCCGGGACTAGCGGAAACAATGAG. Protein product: CASSSGTSGNNE. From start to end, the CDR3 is CASSSGTSGNNEQFF.

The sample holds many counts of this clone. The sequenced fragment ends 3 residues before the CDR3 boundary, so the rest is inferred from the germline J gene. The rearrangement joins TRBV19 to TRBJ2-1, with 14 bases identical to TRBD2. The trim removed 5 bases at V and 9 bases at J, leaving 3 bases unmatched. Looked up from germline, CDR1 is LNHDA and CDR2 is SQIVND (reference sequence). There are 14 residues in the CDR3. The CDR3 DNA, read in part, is TGTGCCAGTAGTCGGACTAGCGGGGGGTTTGAG. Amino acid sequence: CASSRTSGGFE. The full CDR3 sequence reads CASSRTSGGFEQFF. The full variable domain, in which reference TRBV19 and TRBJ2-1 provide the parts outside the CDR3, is DGGITQSPKYLFRKEGQNVTLSCEQNLNHDAMYWYRQDPGQGLRLIYYSQIVNDFQKGDIAEGYSVSREKKESFPLTVTSAQKNPTAFYLCASSRTSGGFEQFFGPGTRLTVL.

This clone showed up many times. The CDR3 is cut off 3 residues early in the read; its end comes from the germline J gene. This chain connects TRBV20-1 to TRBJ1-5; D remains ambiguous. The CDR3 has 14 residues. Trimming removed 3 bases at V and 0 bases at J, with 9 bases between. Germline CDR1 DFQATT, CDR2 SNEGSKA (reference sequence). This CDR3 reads CSASDRVSNQPQHF. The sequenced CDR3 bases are TGCAGTGCTAGTGATCGGGTTAGCAATCAGCCC.

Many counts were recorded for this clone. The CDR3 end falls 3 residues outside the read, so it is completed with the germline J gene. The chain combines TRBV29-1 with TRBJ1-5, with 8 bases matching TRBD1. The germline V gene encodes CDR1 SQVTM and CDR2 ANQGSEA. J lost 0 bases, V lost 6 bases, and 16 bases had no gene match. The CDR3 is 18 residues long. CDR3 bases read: TGCAGCGTATCCGCGGACAGGGCAAACCTCAATAGCAATCAGCCC. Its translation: CSVSADRANLNSNQP. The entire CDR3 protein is CSVSADRANLNSNQPQHF.

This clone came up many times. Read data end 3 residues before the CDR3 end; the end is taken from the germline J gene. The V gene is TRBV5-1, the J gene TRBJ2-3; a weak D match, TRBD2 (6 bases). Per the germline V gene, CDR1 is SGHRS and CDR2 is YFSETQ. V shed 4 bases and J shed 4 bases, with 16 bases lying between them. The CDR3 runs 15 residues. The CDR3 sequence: CASSPLTRSADTQYF. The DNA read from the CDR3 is TGCGCCAGCAGCCCGTTGACTAGAAGCGCAGATACG.

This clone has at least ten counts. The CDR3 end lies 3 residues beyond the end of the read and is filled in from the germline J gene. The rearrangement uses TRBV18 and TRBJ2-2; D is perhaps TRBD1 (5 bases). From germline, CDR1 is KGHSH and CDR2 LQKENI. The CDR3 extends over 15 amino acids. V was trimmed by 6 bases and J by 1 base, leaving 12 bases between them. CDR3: CASSREDKNTGELFF. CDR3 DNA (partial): TGTGCCAGCTCTCGAGAGGACAAGAACACCGGGGAG. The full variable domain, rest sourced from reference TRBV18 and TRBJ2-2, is NAGVMQNPRHLVRRRGQEARLRCSPMKGHSHVYWYRQLPEEGLKFMVYLQKENIIDESGMPKERFSAEFPKEGPSILRIQQVVRGDSAAYFCASSREDKNTGELFFGEGSRLTVL.

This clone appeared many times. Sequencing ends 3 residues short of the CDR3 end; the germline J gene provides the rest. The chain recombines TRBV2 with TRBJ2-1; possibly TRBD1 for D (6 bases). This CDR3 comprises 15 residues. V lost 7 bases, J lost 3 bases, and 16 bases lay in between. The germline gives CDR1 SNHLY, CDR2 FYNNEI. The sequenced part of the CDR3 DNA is TGTGCCAGCACGGACCCCCAGGGGCTCTACAATGAG. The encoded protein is CASTDPQGLYNE. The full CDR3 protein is CASTDPQGLYNEQFF. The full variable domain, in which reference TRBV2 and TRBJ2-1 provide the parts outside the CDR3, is EPEVTQTPSHQVTQMGQEVILRCVPISNHLYFYWYRQILGQKVEFLVSFYNNEISEKSEIFDDQFSVERPDGSNFTLKIRSTKLEDSAMYFCASTDPQGLYNEQFFGPGTRLTVL.

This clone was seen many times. CDR3 bases read: TGTGCCAGCAGTGTTTTGGCGGGAGACTATGGC. Translated: CASSVLAGDYG. The full CDR3 protein is CASSVLAGDYGYTF. J is TRBJ1-2 and V is TRBV2, with D unclear. Coverage ceases 3 residues before the CDR3 finishes, and the germline J gene fills in the end. Deletions cut 4 bases from V and 3 bases from J, with 12 bases between. The germline gives CDR1 SNHLY, CDR2 FYNNEI. This CDR3 is built from 14 residues.

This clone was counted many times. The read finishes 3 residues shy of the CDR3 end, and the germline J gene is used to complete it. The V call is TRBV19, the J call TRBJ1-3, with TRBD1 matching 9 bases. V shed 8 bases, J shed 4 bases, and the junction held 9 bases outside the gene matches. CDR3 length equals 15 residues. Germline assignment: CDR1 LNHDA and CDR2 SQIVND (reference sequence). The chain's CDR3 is CASAEDRGYGNTIYF. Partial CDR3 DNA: TGTGCCAGTGCGGAGGACAGGGGCTACGGAAACACC.